The 23 T cell receptor beta chains below all came from one sample that was sequenced in a study of cytomegalovirus exposure and HLA in healthy donors (dated by TCRdb to 2017 to 2019). Library generation was performed with the immunoSEQ multiplex PCR assay. For the multiplex PCR, a mixture combining 60 forward primers for TCR Vbeta segments and 13 reverse primers for TCR Jbeta segments was used. Here the immuneACCESS table is served through TCRdb, limited to in-frame sequences with V and J called. Missing clones are a known gap in these copies; in checked studies unresolved V genes cover under half, and the rest lacks a known reason. The sample yields about 130,000 clones; 75% to 85% were counted once. The top ten clonotypes cover 2% to 3% of the sample. Sequences were obtained from PBMCs. All receptors come from a man in his fifties in good health and CMV-seronegative.

This clone was counted a single time. The chain uses TRBV9 and TRBJ1-3; D remains unclear. V lost 0 bases, J lost 0 bases, and 4 bases lay in between. This CDR3 has 14 residues. Germline V CDR1 and CDR2: SGDLS, YYNGEE. The chain's CDR3 is CASSVGSSGNTIYF. In nucleotides, the CDR3 is TGTGCCAGCAGCGTAGGCAGCTCTGGAAACACCATATATTTT.

Note on this clone: Other DNA sequences in this specimen translate into the identical CDR3. V and J are TRBV29-1 and TRBJ2-6; D is ambiguous. CDR1 and CDR2 (germline): SQVTM, ANQGSEA. The V and J ends lost 5 bases and 1 base respectively, with 3 bases between them. There are 12 residues in the CDR3. The CDR3 bases are TGCAGCGTTTCTTCTGGGGCCAACGTCCTGACTTTC. This translates into CSVSSGANVLTF.

This clone was counted between two and nine times. The chain has TRBV4-1 and TRBJ2-3; a weak D match, TRBD2 (6 bases). CDR3 length equals 17 residues. V was cut by 0 bases and J by 2 bases, with 15 bases left in between. Germline-derived CDR1 and CDR2 are MGHRA and YSYEKL. CDR3 coding DNA: TGCGCCAGCAGCCAAGATATGGTAGGGACTTTCACAGATACGCAGTATTTT. It translates to CASSQDMVGTFTDTQYF.

V and J are TRBV2 and TRBJ2-3; 7 bases align to TRBD1. Germline V CDR1 and CDR2: SNHLY, FYNNEI. The ends lost 9 bases at V and 1 base at J; junction bases unmatched: 10. CDR3 length: 15 residues. In nucleotides, the CDR3 is TGTGCCAGTCAGGGGGAGCTGACTGGCACAGATACGCAGTATTTT. It is translated as CASQGELTGTDTQYF.

The chain combines TRBV27 with TRBJ2-1; TRBD1 might be the D (5 bases). Germline loops: CDR1 MNHEY, CDR2 SMNVEV (reference sequence). This CDR3 is built from 13 residues. Trimming removed 0 bases at V and 7 bases at J, with 7 bases between. The CDR3, as DNA: TGTGCCAGCAGTTTATCCAGGGCTAATGAGCAGTTCTTC. This translates into CASSLSRANEQFF.

The V and J genes are TRBV9 and TRBJ1-1; D possibly corresponds to TRBD1 (5 bases). Per the germline V gene, CDR1 is SGDLS and CDR2 is YYNGEE. The V end lost 3 bases, the J end lost 3 bases, and 15 bases lay between the germline ends. The CDR3 sequence is 15 residues long. The CDR3 DNA reads as TGTGCCAGCAGCGGGTCGCAGGGTAGGGACACTGAAGCTTTCTTT. Its translation is CASSGSQGRDTEAFF. Drawing the rest from reference TRBV9 and TRBJ1-1, the complete variable domain is DSGVTQTPKHLITATGQRVTLRCSPRSGDLSVYWYQQSLDQGLQFLIQYYNGEERAKGNILERFSAQQFPDLHSELNLSSLELGDSALYFCASSGSQGRDTEAFFGQGTRLTVV.

V and J are TRBV18 and TRBJ2-7; D gene ambiguous. V was shortened by 3 bases and J by 4 bases, with 4 bases between the two germline ends. In germline, CDR1 is KGHSH, CDR2 LQKENI. This CDR3 contains 11 residues. The CDR3: CASSPYYEQYF. Here the CDR3 DNA reads TGTGCCAGCTCACCTTATTACGAGCAGTACTTC.

The chain uses TRBV19 and TRBJ1-5; maybe TRBD1 (5 bases). The CDR3 sequence is 19 residues long. Trimming took 2 bases from V and 2 from J, leaving 22 bases between them. The V gene's germline CDR1 is LNHDA and CDR2 SQIVND (reference sequence). CDR3 in amino acids: CASSIPAPGGLFGNQPQHF. The CDR3 region has the DNA TGTGCCAGTAGTATACCGGCACCCGGGGGGTTATTCGGCAATCAGCCCCAGCATTTT.

The CDR3 region has the DNA TGTGCCAGCAGTCAAGGACAGGGAGGCAATTCACCCCTCCACTTT. It specifies CASSQGQGGNSPLHF. The V call is TRBV27, the J call TRBJ1-6; 8 bases line up with TRBD1. Germline loops: CDR1 MNHEY, CDR2 SMNVEV (reference sequence). CDR3 length equals 15 residues. V lost 5 bases and J lost 7; bases outside the gene matches: 7.

V usage is TRBV19 and J usage is TRBJ1-1; D gene ambiguous. Trimming left V 1 base short and J 7 bases short, with 7 bases between. From germline, CDR1 is LNHDA and CDR2 SQIVND (reference sequence). The CDR3 runs to 12 residues. The DNA for the CDR3 is TGTGCCAGTAGTATAGTGGCGGGTGAAGCTTTCTTT. It yields the protein CASSIVAGEAFF.

This rearrangement joins TRBV5-8 to TRBJ2-3; possibly TRBD1 for D (5 bases). Per germline, CDR1 SGHTS and CDR2 YDEGEE. The CDR3 sequence is 16 residues long. The germline V and J ends were trimmed by 0 bases and 4 bases, with 15 bases remaining between them. The CDR3 sequence is CASSLGQSFIPDTQYF. The CDR3 nucleotides read TGTGCCAGCAGCTTGGGACAGTCCTTTATCCCAGATACGCAGTATTTT. The whole variable domain, filled in from reference TRBV5-8 and TRBJ2-3, reads EAGVTQSPTHLIKTRGQQATLRCSPISGHTSVYWYQQALGLGLQFLLWYDEGEERNRGNFPPRFSGRQFPNYSSELNVNALELEDSALYLCASSLGQSFIPDTQYFGPGTRLTVL.

The V gene is TRBV27, the J gene TRBJ1-2, with a tentative D call TRBD1 (5 bases). CDR1 MNHEY and CDR2 SMNVEV come from the germline V gene (reference sequence). The V and J ends lost 4 bases and 4 bases respectively, with 10 bases between them. The CDR3 length is 13 residues. The CDR3 nucleotides are TGTGCCAGCAGTTGGGGCAGCCGCTATGGCTACACCTTC. Translating it yields CASSWGSRYGYTF.

The V and J genes are TRBV9 and TRBJ1-1, with 8 bases fitting TRBD1. This CDR3 is built from 16 residues. Germline lookup yields CDR1 SGDLS and CDR2 YYNGEE. V lost 4 bases to trimming and J lost 5 bases; unmatched junction nucleotides: 13. The CDR3 DNA reads TGTGCCAGCAGCACAAACAGAGGACAGGGTGGGACTGAAGCTTTCTTT. Translated: CASSTNRGQGGTEAFF.

This clone was seen only once. The chain couples TRBV25-1 to TRBJ1-4, with 7 bases that match TRBD1. Germline CDR1 and CDR2: MGHDK and SYGVNS. V shed 1 base and J 5 bases; nucleotides not matched to a gene: 4. CDR3 length: 15 amino acids. The CDR3, as DNA: TGTGCCAGCAGTGAATGGGGCAGGGGGAATGAAAAACTGTTTTTT. Its protein is CASSEWGRGNEKLFF. Full variable domain (outside the CDR3, taken from reference TRBV25-1 and TRBJ1-4): EADIYQTPRYLVIGTGKKITLECSQTMGHDKMYWYQQDPGMELHLIHYSYGVNSTEKGDLSSESTVSRIRTEHFPLTLESARPSHTSQYLCASSEWGRGNEKLFFGSGTQLSVL.

The chain links TRBV5-4 to TRBJ2-3, with TRBD2 identical over 7 bases. V gave up 4 bases and J gave up 0 bases; unmatched junction bases: 8. The CDR3 consists of 16 residues. Germline assignment: CDR1 SGHNT and CDR2 YYREEE (reference sequence). For the CDR3, the DNA is TGTGCCAGCAGCGTCTCACTAGCGACTAGCACAGATACGCAGTATTTT. As protein: CASSVSLATSTDTQYF.

The V call is TRBV5-8, the J call TRBJ1-2; the D gene is possibly TRBD1 (5 bases). The V gene lost 4 bases and the J gene lost 1 base, with 11 bases spanning the gap. In germline, CDR1 is SGHTS, CDR2 YDEGEE. CDR3 size: 14 residues. The CDR3 loop reads CASSTIQDNYGYTF. The CDR3 nucleotides read TGTGCCAGCAGCACTATACAGGATAACTATGGCTACACCTTC.

This sequence joins TRBV4-1 and TRBJ1-2, with TRBD1 identical over 8 bases. CDR1 and CDR2 (germline): MGHRA, YSYEKL. V shed 1 base and J 7 bases; nucleotides not matched to a gene: 5. The CDR3 runs 14 residues. The CDR3 loop reads CASSQGHGTGGYTF. The CDR3 coding sequence is TGCGCCAGCAGCCAAGGACACGGGACAGGTGGCTACACCTTC.

This clone has only a few counts. The chain recombines TRBV4-3 with TRBJ2-7; 9 bases map to TRBD1. After removal of 0 bases from V and 3 bases from J, the junction contained 0 bases not matched to a gene. This CDR3 comprises 14 residues. The germline V gene has CDR1 LGHNA and CDR2 YSLEER. The DNA for the CDR3 is TGCGCCAGCAGCCAAGAGGACAGGGGCTACGAGCAGTACTTC. This codes for CASSQEDRGYEQYF.

The chain is built from TRBV7-9 and TRBJ2-1; possible D gene TRBD2, 5 bases. The CDR3 has 18 residues. V was cut by 1 base and J by 5 bases, with 21 bases left in between. Germline CDR1 reads SEHNR; CDR2 reads FQNEAQ (reference sequence). For the CDR3, the DNA is TGTGCCAGCAGCTTAGGGTCGGGGAGTGCTAGAACGGACAATGAGCAGTTCTTC. Residues: CASSLGSGSARTDNEQFF.

The rearrangement joins TRBV6-5 to TRBJ1-5; D ambiguous. Between the trimmed V and J ends, which lost 4 bases and 3 bases, there was a span of 10 bases. In germline, CDR1 is MNHEY, CDR2 SVGAGI. The CDR3 spans 14 residues. CDR3 DNA: TGTGCCAGCAGTTCAGCAGGTTTCAATCAGCCCCAGCATTTT. The encoded protein is CASSSAGFNQPQHF.

This clone has a handful of counts. This rearrangement joins TRBV2 to TRBJ2-7, with TRBD2 matching 7 bases. CDR1 SNHLY and CDR2 FYNNEI come from the germline V gene. V lost 3 bases and J lost 0; bases outside the gene matches: 8. The CDR3 is made up of 16 amino acids. The CDR3 DNA follows: TGTGCCAGCAGTGAGGAAAGAGCGGGAACCTCCTACGAGCAGTACTTC. Its protein is CASSEERAGTSYEQYF.

V gene TRBV4-1 combines with J gene TRBJ1-2; the match to TRBD1 covers 7 bases. Per germline, CDR1 MGHRA and CDR2 YSYEKL. The CDR3 extends over 15 amino acids. The V gene end was trimmed by 2 bases and the J gene end by 13 bases; junction bases not matched to a gene: 16. The CDR3 loop reads CASSQTPGQLQISTF. In DNA form, the CDR3 reads TGCGCCAGCAGCCAAACTCCGGGACAGCTACAGATATCCACCTTC.

V and J are TRBV11-2 and TRBJ2-7, with 8 bases matching TRBD2. The germline V gene has CDR1 SGHAT and CDR2 FQNNGV. Germline trimming cut 2 bases from V and 4 bases from J; bases unmatched to any gene: 19. The length of the CDR3 is 19 residues. The CDR3 sequence is CASSLYPGGAGAASYEQYF. The CDR3 nucleotides read TGTGCCAGCAGCTTATATCCCGGGGGAGCGGGGGCAGCAAGTTACGAGCAGTACTTC.